A single sample gave rise to the 22 T cell receptor beta chains below, sequenced in a study of response to subunit inactivated influenza vaccine. TCRdb independently ran MiXCR on the RT-PCR reads; one entry per CDR3 protein. This sample has about 650,000 distinct CDR3 sequences, with approximately 14% found just once. Specimen: PBMCs from blood, collected 14 days before vaccination. The receptors were gathered from a man aged 50-59 years who received an inactivated influenza vaccine.

The CDR3 reads CASSAGQVGNTIYF. DNA for the CDR3: TGTGCCAGCAGTGCGGGACAGGTTGGAAACACCATATATTTT. The rearrangement links TRBV12-3 or TRBV12-4 to TRBJ1-3; 8 bases agree with TRBD1. The trim removed 5 bases at V and 3 bases at J, leaving 3 bases unmatched. CDR3 length equals 14 residues.

This clonotype showed up many times. The chain is built from TRBV7-2 and TRBJ2-2, with D perhaps being TRBD1 or TRBD2 (5 bases each). The CDR3 contains 15 residues. V dropped 6 bases and J dropped 1 base, with 12 bases sitting between them. In germline, CDR1 is SGHTA, CDR2 FQGNSA. The CDR3 here is CASRRVQGNTGELFF. Written as DNA, the CDR3 is TGTGCCAGCAGGAGGGTCCAGGGGAACACCGGGGAGCTGTTTTTT. Based on the CDR3 plus reference TRBV7-2 and TRBJ2-2, the full variable domain is GAGVSQSPSNKVTEKGKDVELRCDPISGHTALYWYRQSLGQGLEFLIYFQGNSAPDKSGLPSDRFSAERTGGSVSTLTIQRTQQEDSAVYLCASRRVQGNTGELFFGEGSRLTVL.

The rearrangement joins TRBV28 to TRBJ1-2; 7 nucleotides line up with TRBD1. The CDR3 runs to 15 residues. Germline V gene lookup returns CDR1 MDHEN and CDR2 SYDVKM. Trimming at V came to 3 bases and at J to 4 bases, leaving 8 bases not matched to a gene. In DNA form, the CDR3 reads TGTGCCAGCAGTTTTTCAGGAGGGGGCCTCTATGGCTACACCTTC. Its protein is CASSFSGGGLYGYTF.

This clonotype showed up many times. This rearrangement joins TRBV12-3 or TRBV12-4 to TRBJ2-2; 15 nucleotides match TRBD2. The junction had 6 bases not matched to a gene; V was cut back by 6 bases and J by 4 bases. The CDR3 covers 17 residues. The CDR3 sequence: CASSQGLAGGPTGELFF. In nucleotides, the CDR3 is TGTGCCAGCAGCCAAGGACTAGCGGGGGGGCCCACCGGGGAGCTGTTTTTT.

This clonotype was found many times. The chain joins TRBV27 to TRBJ2-7, with 8 bases matching TRBD1. The CDR3 is 14 residues long. Germline CDR1 MNHEY, CDR2 SMNVEV (reference sequence). The V gene end was trimmed by 5 bases and the J gene end by 6 bases; junction bases not matched to a gene: 9. CDR3 amino acids: CASSADRGSSEQYF. CDR3 DNA sequence: TGTGCCAGCAGTGCAGACAGGGGTTCGAGCGAGCAGTACTTC.

This clonotype appeared a few times. J is TRBJ2-1 and V is TRBV20-1; maybe TRBD1 (5 bases). CDR3 length equals 15 residues. The ends were cut back, 3 bases at V and 5 bases at J, with 17 bases in the middle. CDR1 DFQATT and CDR2 SNEGSKA come from the germline V gene (reference sequence). The DNA for the CDR3 is TGCAGTGCTAGCGCTAGGCAGGGAAGTCACAATGAGCAGTTCTTC. It codes for CSASARQGSHNEQFF.

A few counts support this clonotype. This chain uses TRBV6-5 with TRBJ2-7; 9 nucleotides align to TRBD2. The V gene end was trimmed by 4 bases and the J gene end by 0 bases; junction bases not matched to a gene: 7. CDR3 size: 16 residues. Germline CDR1 MNHEY, CDR2 SVGAGI. The DNA of the CDR3 is TGTGCCAGCAGTTCCCGACTAGCGGCTAGCTCCTACGAGCAGTACTTC. This sequence encodes CASSSRLAASSYEQYF.

The rearrangement links TRBV20-1 to TRBJ2-5; D could derive from TRBD1 or TRBD2 (6 bases each). V was shortened by 0 bases and J by 5 bases, with 10 bases between the two germline ends. This CDR3 has 13 amino acids. The germline gives CDR1 DFQATT, CDR2 SNEGSKA (reference sequence). In DNA form, the CDR3 reads TGCAGTGCTAGAGATACAGGGAGGGAGACCCAGTACTTC. Protein product: CSARDTGRETQYF.

This clonotype was counted between two and nine times. This chain uses TRBV20-1 with TRBJ1-3, with D possibly matching TRBD1 (5 bases). CDR3 length equals 13 residues. The V gene's germline CDR1 is DFQATT and CDR2 SNEGSKA (reference sequence). Trimming removed 5 bases at V and 0 bases at J, with 8 bases between. CDR3 loop: CSAPGGSGNTIYF. DNA of the CDR3: TGCAGTGCTCCCGGGGGCTCTGGAAACACCATATATTTT.

Only a few counts were recorded for this clonotype. The junction shows a germline mismatch at one end, possibly a read error. CDR3 amino acids: CASRQGTGGAKNIQYF. The CDR3, as DNA: TGTGCCAGCAGACAAGGGACGGGGGGTGCCAAAAACATTCAGTACTTC. The chain is built from TRBV3-1 and TRBJ2-4; 7 positions agree with TRBD2. The CDR3 is made up of 16 amino acids. CDR1 and CDR2 (germline): LGHDT, YNNKEL (reference sequence).

J is TRBJ2-5 and V is TRBV12-3 or TRBV12-4; 11 nucleotides agree with TRBD2. The V and J ends lost 6 bases and 7 bases, in that order; junction bases with no gene match: 4. CDR3 size: 13 residues. CDR3 sequence reads: CASRLSGRGTQYF. In DNA form, the CDR3 reads TGTGCCAGCAGACTTAGCGGGAGGGGGACCCAGTACTTC.

This chain uses TRBV28 with TRBJ1-5; no clear D gene. Germline V gives CDR1 MDHEN, CDR2 SYDVKM. Trimming left V 4 bases short and J 4 bases short, with 11 bases between. CDR3 length: 14 residues. CDR3 sequence: CASSSGLRNQPQHF. The CDR3 DNA follows: TGTGCCAGCAGTTCGGGGTTACGGAATCAGCCCCAGCATTTT. Full variable domain (remainder filled in from reference TRBV28 and TRBJ1-5): DVKVTQSSRYLVKRTGEKVFLECVQDMDHENMFWYRQDPGLGLRLIYFSYDVKMKEKGDIPEGYSVSREKKERFSLILESASTNQTSMYLCASSSGLRNQPQHFGDGTRLSIL.

This clonotype was detected a few times. The V call is TRBV11-1, the J call TRBJ2-1, with TRBD2 matching over 12 bases. Germline assignment: CDR1 SGHAT and CDR2 FQDESV (reference sequence). V lost 5 bases and J lost 6; bases outside the gene matches: 14. This CDR3 has 18 residues. The CDR3 coding sequence is TGTGCCAGCAGCCGAAAAATTCGACTAGCGGGAGTAATCAATGAGCAGTTCTTC. Translation: CASSRKIRLAGVINEQFF. The entire variable domain, with the rest obtained from reference TRBV11-1 and TRBJ2-1, is as follows: EAEVAQSPRYKITEKSQAVAFWCDPISGHATLYWYRQILGQGPELLVQFQDESVVDDSQLPKDRFSAERLKGVDSTLKIQPAELGDSAMYLCASSRKIRLAGVINEQFFGPGTRLTVL.

There are many counts of this clonotype. The DNA for the CDR3 is TGTGCCAGCAGCTTTTATGAAGGACCGAACACCGGGGAGCTGTTTTTT. It yields the protein CASSFYEGPNTGELFF. The chain couples TRBV7-9 to TRBJ2-2, with D unresolved. Looked up from germline, CDR1 is SEHNR and CDR2 is FQNEAQ (reference sequence). This CDR3 contains 16 residues. With 3 bases removed from V and 0 bases from J, the gap between germline ends came to 11 bases. Looking up the rest from reference TRBV7-9 and TRBJ2-2 gives the full variable domain: DTGVSQNPRHKITKRGQNVTFRCDPISEHNRLYWYRQTLGQGPEFLTYFQNEAQLEKSRLLSDRFSAERPKGSFSTLEIQRTEQGDSAMYLCASSFYEGPNTGELFFGEGSRLTVL.

J is TRBJ2-2 and V is TRBV11-2; perhaps D is TRBD1 or TRBD2 (5 bases each). Germline V lookup: CDR1 SGHAT, CDR2 FQNNGV. V was pared by 5 bases and J by 7 bases, with 23 bases between. The CDR3 has 17 residues. The CDR3 DNA sequence: TGTGCCAGCAGCCGAACAACGAGGGGACCTCGTCACGGGGAGCTGTTTTTT. Translated: CASSRTTRGPRHGELFF.

There are a few counts of this clonotype. This sequence joins TRBV20-1 and TRBJ2-3; D may be TRBD2 (6 bases). V was shortened by 2 bases and J by 3 bases, with 18 bases between the two germline ends. The germline V gene has CDR1 DFQATT and CDR2 SNEGSKA (reference sequence). The CDR3 loop spans 16 amino acids. This CDR3 is CSARNPTREETDTQYF. The CDR3 DNA sequence: TGCAGTGCTAGAAACCCGACTAGAGAGGAGACAGATACGCAGTATTTT.

This clonotype was recorded a few times. CDR3 DNA sequence: TGCAGTGCTAGCAGGAGGACATGGTACCAAGAGACCCAGTACTTC. Its protein is CSASRRTWYQETQYF. The chain has TRBV20-1 and TRBJ2-5, with D possibly called TRBD1 or TRBD2 (5 bases each). The CDR3 spans 15 residues. V was pared by 3 bases and J by 0 bases, with 14 bases between. The germline CDR1 and CDR2 sequences are DFQATT and SNEGSKA (reference sequence).

This clonotype was found a few times. The CDR3 DNA follows: TGCAGCGTCGAGCGGGAGGGGTCCTACGAGCAGTACTTC. Its protein is CSVEREGSYEQYF. The rearrangement links TRBV29-1 to TRBJ2-7, with 10 bases that match TRBD2. CDR1 is SQVTM and CDR2 is ANQGSEA in the germline V gene. The V segment lost 6 bases and the J segment 1 base; nucleotides outside the gene matches: 3. CDR3 length equals 13 residues.

The table lists this clonotype with many counts. The rearrangement joins TRBV11-2 to TRBJ2-7, with D hard to call. The V gene lost 2 bases and the J gene lost 3 bases, with 5 bases spanning the gap. Germline CDR1 SGHAT, CDR2 FQNNGV. CDR3 length: 12 amino acids. The CDR3 sequence is CASSLLDYEQYF. In DNA form, the CDR3 reads TGTGCCAGCAGCTTACTGGACTACGAGCAGTACTTC.

This clonotype appeared a few times. The chain links TRBV19 to TRBJ1-5, with TRBD1 identical over 8 bases. Unmatched junction bases numbered 8, after V lost 6 bases and J lost 4 bases. Germline lookup yields CDR1 LNHDA and CDR2 SQIVND (reference sequence). CDR3 size: 15 residues. The CDR3 loop is CASRSGQGWNQPQHF. The CDR3 DNA sequence: TGTGCCAGTAGGAGCGGACAGGGTTGGAATCAGCCCCAGCATTTT.

This clonotype turned up a few times. J is TRBJ1-1 and V is TRBV24-1; tentatively, D is TRBD1 (6 bases). The CDR3 extends over 15 amino acids. V lost 6 bases and J 4 bases, leaving 17 bases between the germline ends. Germline V gives CDR1 KGHDR, CDR2 SFDVKD. Written as DNA, the CDR3 is TGTGCCACCAGTTCAACACGAACAGGGTCCACTGAAGCTTTCTTT. As protein: CATSSTRTGSTEAFF.

In this sample, this clonotype turned up a few times. The V gene is TRBV7-2, the J gene TRBJ2-7; a weak D match, TRBD1 (6 bases). Trimming took off 1 base at V and 1 base at J, with 11 bases between the two ends. This CDR3 contains 15 residues. Germline V gene sequence: CDR1 SGHTA, CDR2 FQGNSA. As DNA, the CDR3 is TGTGCCAGCAGCTTAGAATTAGGGGGATCCTACGAGCAGTACTTC. Protein: CASSLELGGSYEQYF.